A single sample gave rise to the 11 T cell receptor beta chains below, sequenced in a study of T-cell reconstitution after alpha-beta-depleted transplantation in children. The TCRbeta library was prepared with unique molecular identifiers. MiXCR was run by TCRdb on the PCR reads, yielding one entry per CDR3 protein. The sample consists of approximately 93,000 distinct CDR3 sequences, 7% to 10% of them appearing once. The material was PBMCs from the stem cell graft donor, obtained from the stem cell graft. The receptor source for this set is a human donor who donated a stem cell graft to a child with congenital amegakaryocytic thrombocytopenia.

This clonotype was found many times. At one end the junction does not follow the germline gene, possibly because of a read error. The genes are TRBV12-3 or TRBV12-4 and TRBJ2-1; possibly TRBD2 for D (7 bases). The CDR3 has 17 amino acids. The CDR3 protein is CASSLGGATDVYNEQFF. The CDR3 coding sequence is TGTGCCAGCAGCTTAGGGGGGGCTACCGACGTATACAATGAGCAGTTCTTC.

This clonotype was found a few times. The chain recombines TRBV20-1 with TRBJ1-3; TRBD1 is a possible D gene (5 bases). CDR1 is DFQATT and CDR2 is SNEGSKA in the germline V gene (reference sequence). The CDR3 is 13 residues long. The V and J ends lost 5 bases and 0 bases respectively, with 8 bases between them. CDR3 amino acids: CSAGASSGNTIYF. CDR3 nucleotides: TGCAGTGCTGGGGCCAGCTCTGGAAACACCATATATTTT.

This clonotype occurred many times. This rearrangement joins TRBV7-2 to TRBJ2-1, with 8 bases matching TRBD1. Germline lookup yields CDR1 SGHTA and CDR2 FQGNSA. The junction had 11 bases not matched to a gene; V was cut back by 5 bases and J by 8 bases. This CDR3 is built from 15 residues. CDR3 region: CASSLELTGADEQFF. The CDR3 coding sequence is TGTGCCAGCAGCCTGGAATTGACAGGGGCTGATGAGCAGTTCTTC.

In its sample, this clonotype was seen many times. The gene calls are TRBV7-2 and TRBJ2-7; no clear D. The CDR3 runs to 13 residues. The V and J ends lost 1 base and 5 bases respectively, with 9 bases between them. CDR1 and CDR2 (germline): SGHTA, FQGNSA. As DNA, the CDR3 is TGTGCCAGCAGCTTAGGGGGTCCAAACGAGCAGTACTTC. As protein: CASSLGGPNEQYF.

This clonotype was observed at least ten times. The genes are TRBV20-1 and TRBJ2-1; TRBD2 agrees at 9 bases. The CDR3 totals 15 residues. CDR1 is DFQATT and CDR2 is SNEGSKA in the germline V gene (reference sequence). V lost 1 base and J lost 7; bases outside the gene matches: 8. The CDR3 spells CSARGSLAGLNEQFF. The DNA for the CDR3 is TGCAGTGCTAGAGGCTCACTAGCGGGTTTGAATGAGCAGTTCTTC.

This clonotype was counted at least ten times. The genes are TRBV18 and TRBJ2-3, with a tentative D call TRBD1 (5 bases). Germline V gene lookup returns CDR1 KGHSH and CDR2 LQKENI. V was cut by 5 bases and J by 2 bases, with 8 bases left in between. This CDR3 is built from 13 residues. For the CDR3, the DNA is TGTGCCAGCTCATCAGGGATCACAGATACGCAGTATTTT. It specifies CASSSGITDTQYF.

The chain employs TRBV19 and TRBJ1-5; 8 nucleotides line up with TRBD1. The J segment lost 7 bases and the V segment lost 7 bases, leaving 12 bases of the junction unmatched. The CDR3 length is 15 residues. CDR1 is LNHDA, CDR2 SQIVND, per germline (reference sequence). This CDR3 is CASIQMATGGQPQHF. The DNA of the CDR3 is TGTGCCAGTATCCAAATGGCCACAGGGGGACAGCCCCAGCATTTT.

This clonotype was observed many times. The chain joins TRBV29-1 to TRBJ2-3, with no clear D. The V and J ends lost 3 bases and 0 bases respectively, with 13 bases between them. The CDR3 runs to 15 residues. Germline CDR1 SQVTM, CDR2 ANQGSEA. In nucleotides, the CDR3 is TGCAGCGTTGACCCTTGGAGCGCTAGCACAGATACGCAGTATTTT. This translates into CSVDPWSASTDTQYF.

The rearrangement uses TRBV3-1 and TRBJ2-1, with D possibly TRBD2 on 6 matching bases. Germline loops: CDR1 LGHDT, CDR2 YNNKEL (reference sequence). Between the trimmed V and J ends, which lost 0 bases and 10 bases, there was a span of 13 bases. The CDR3 covers 14 residues. This chain's CDR3 is CASSQDGRPPEQFF. In nucleotides, the CDR3 is TGTGCCAGCAGCCAAGATGGGAGGCCCCCCGAGCAGTTCTTC.

This clonotype was recorded a few times. V is TRBV10-3 and J is TRBJ2-7; 7 bases match TRBD2. Trimming at V came to 6 bases and at J to 4 bases, leaving 6 bases not matched to a gene. Per germline, CDR1 ENHRY and CDR2 SYGVKD. The CDR3 spans 13 residues. The CDR3 bases are TGTGCCATCAGGAGGGAGGGCCCGTACGAGCAGTACTTC. Translating gives CAIRREGPYEQYF.

A note on this clonotype: This sequence may be a read error, since a much larger clone differs from it by one base. The DNA is omitted, as the CDR3 cannot be located on it reliably, and the CDR3 follows TCRdb's listing. This chain's CDR3 is CASSSSSISGANGLTF. The chain couples TRBV28 to TRBJ2-6. CDR1 and CDR2 (germline): MDHEN, SYDVKM. The CDR3 length is 16 residues, termini included.